A single sample gave rise to the 30 T cell receptor beta chains below, sequenced in a study of cytomegalovirus exposure and HLA in healthy donors. PCR primers comprised 60 Vbeta and 13 Jbeta primers. The protocol was immunoSEQ multiplex PCR, while the TCRdb copy is restricted to in-frame clones and leaves out a portion. The sample holds 170,000 or so clones, more than 65% seen once. The sequencing sample was made of PBMCs. These receptors all stem from a man aged 50 to 59 in good health and CMV-seropositive.

The CDR3 loop reads CASSLARGGYGYTF. For the CDR3, the DNA is TGTGCCAGCAGTTTAGCCCGGGGGGGGTATGGCTACACCTTC. This chain links TRBV28 with TRBJ1-2, with D possibly TRBD1 on 5 matching bases. The germline V and J ends were trimmed by 2 bases and 5 bases, with 12 bases remaining between them. The CDR3 spans 14 residues. Germline V lookup: CDR1 MDHEN, CDR2 SYDVKM.

This chain joins TRBV11-2 and TRBJ2-5; TRBD2 aligns across 7 bases. V dropped 1 base and J dropped 4; count of bases not matched to a gene: 6. This CDR3 has 15 amino acids. CDR1 is SGHAT, CDR2 FQNNGV, per germline. For the CDR3, the DNA is TGTGCCAGCAGCTTAGCTTGGGGCGGGGGAGAGACCCAGTACTTC. Translating gives CASSLAWGGGETQYF. Variable domain in full (rest from reference TRBV11-2 and TRBJ2-5): EAGVAQSPRYKIIEKRQSVAFWCNPISGHATLYWYQQILGQGPKLLIQFQNNGVVDDSQLPKDRFSAERLKGVDSTLKIQPAKLEDSAVYLCASSLAWGGGETQYFGPGTRLLVL.

Notes on this clone: The same CDR3 can be traced to other DNA sequences in this sample. The CDR3 loop is CAIRGGGAYSTEAFF. In DNA, the CDR3 is TGTGCCATCCGTGGAGGGGGCGCTTACAGCACTGAAGCTTTCTTT. The J gene is TRBJ1-1, the V gene TRBV10-3; 7 positions agree with TRBD1. Trimming cost V 8 bases and J 4 bases; bases outside gene matches: 13. The CDR3 consists of 15 residues. Per the germline V gene, CDR1 is ENHRY and CDR2 is SYGVKD.

The chain is built from TRBV6-5 and TRBJ1-2; TRBD1 is a possible D gene (6 bases). CDR1 and CDR2 from the germline V gene are MNHEY and SVGAGI. V was cut by 6 bases and J by 4 bases, with 15 bases left in between. The CDR3 has 14 residues. CDR3 bases: TGTGCCAGCAGATGGGACACCTTACCCTATGGCTACACCTTC. Translating it yields CASRWDTLPYGYTF.

This rearrangement joins TRBV7-8 to TRBJ2-3; tentative D call: TRBD2 (5 bases). V dropped 5 bases and J dropped 0 bases, with 12 bases sitting between them. This CDR3 contains 15 residues. Per germline, CDR1 SGHVS and CDR2 FQNEAQ. The CDR3 DNA is TGTGCCAGCAGCGTGGGAGTTGGGAGCACAGATACGCAGTATTTT. It yields the protein CASSVGVGSTDTQYF.

The J gene is TRBJ2-3, the V gene TRBV11-2; 9 bases are shared with TRBD2. CDR1 and CDR2 (germline): SGHAT, FQNNGV. The CDR3 has 15 residues. V gave up 5 bases and J gave up 2 bases; unmatched junction bases: 5. The CDR3 here is CASSISGGATDTQYF. DNA for the CDR3: TGTGCCAGCAGCATTAGCGGGGGAGCCACAGATACGCAGTATTTT. The entire variable domain, with the rest obtained from reference TRBV11-2 and TRBJ2-3, is as follows: EAGVAQSPRYKIIEKRQSVAFWCNPISGHATLYWYQQILGQGPKLLIQFQNNGVVDDSQLPKDRFSAERLKGVDSTLKIQPAKLEDSAVYLCASSISGGATDTQYFGPGTRLTVL.

CDR3 sequence: CASSAQDNTEAFF. DNA for the CDR3: TGCGCCAGCAGCGCGCAGGATAACACTGAAGCTTTCTTT. The V and J genes are TRBV5-1 and TRBJ1-1; D unresolved. The length of the CDR3 is 13 residues. Germline V lookup: CDR1 SGHRS, CDR2 YFSETQ. V gave up 4 bases and J gave up 2 bases, with 9 bases separating them.

The chain is built from TRBV19 and TRBJ1-1; no definite D call. Germline CDR1 LNHDA, CDR2 SQIVND (reference sequence). Deletions cut 5 bases from V and 6 bases from J, with 10 bases between. The CDR3 loop spans 12 amino acids. The CDR3 coding sequence is TGTGCCAGTAGTCTCGACAAATCTGAAGCTTTCTTT. The encoded protein is CASSLDKSEAFF.

This clone was detected a few times. This chain connects TRBV29-1 to TRBJ1-3; 7 bases align to TRBD1. The CDR3 loop spans 11 amino acids. Trimming cost V 6 bases and J 4 bases; bases outside gene matches: 0. Germline assignment: CDR1 SQVTM and CDR2 ANQGSEA. In nucleotides, the CDR3 is TGCAGCGTGACAGGGGGAAACACCATATATTTT. Encoded protein: CSVTGGNTIYF.

This clone was seen only a few times. The chain joins TRBV6-5 to TRBJ2-1; 7 bases are a match to TRBD2. Germline V lookup: CDR1 MNHEY, CDR2 SVGAGI. This CDR3 comprises 14 residues. J lost 2 bases, V lost 6 bases, and 4 bases had no gene match. CDR3 loop: CASRVGLAYNEQFF. CDR3 in DNA: TGTGCCAGCAGGGTCGGACTAGCCTACAATGAGCAGTTCTTC.

This chain connects TRBV10-3 to TRBJ1-2, with 10 nucleotides matching TRBD1. V shed 6 bases, J shed 2 bases, and the junction held 6 bases outside the gene matches. Germline loops: CDR1 ENHRY, CDR2 SYGVKD. The CDR3 consists of 15 residues. CDR3 region: CAIRPDRGANYGYTF. In DNA form, the CDR3 reads TGTGCCATCAGACCGGACAGGGGGGCGAACTATGGCTACACCTTC.

The J gene is TRBJ2-3, the V gene TRBV6-5; 7 bases are a match to TRBD1. Germline V CDR1 and CDR2: MNHEY, SVGAGI. V lost 2 bases and J lost 1; bases outside the gene matches: 6. The length of the CDR3 is 16 residues. The CDR3 here is CASSYPPGTGTDTQYF. The CDR3 region has the DNA TGTGCCAGCAGTTACCCCCCCGGGACAGGCACAGATACGCAGTATTTT.

The chain uses TRBV7-6 and TRBJ1-2; 9 nucleotides match TRBD1. This CDR3 contains 13 residues. The germline V gene encodes CDR1 SGHVS and CDR2 FNYEAQ. Losses at the gene ends were 5 bases for V and 5 bases for J; bases not matched to a gene: 3. The CDR3 is CASSPGQGYGYTF. DNA of the CDR3: TGTGCCAGCAGCCCCGGACAGGGGTATGGCTACACCTTC.

The rearrangement links TRBV29-1 to TRBJ2-2; 7 positions match TRBD1. The germline V gene encodes CDR1 SQVTM and CDR2 ANQGSEA. The CDR3 totals 16 residues. V lost 6 bases and J lost 2; bases outside the gene matches: 12. CDR3 in DNA: TGCAGCGTCTTCTACCCCGGGACAGTTAACACCGGGGAGCTGTTTTTT. It yields the protein CSVFYPGTVNTGELFF.

The gene calls are TRBV4-1 and TRBJ2-3; 10 bases are shared with TRBD2. Germline loops: CDR1 MGHRA, CDR2 YSYEKL. This CDR3 has 15 amino acids. Trimming cost V 5 bases and J 2 bases; bases outside gene matches: 4. The CDR3 region is CASSWTSGNTDTQYF. As DNA, the CDR3 is TGCGCCAGCAGCTGGACTAGCGGCAACACAGATACGCAGTATTTT.

The rearrangement joins TRBV4-1 to TRBJ1-4; 10 nucleotides match TRBD1. Germline CDR1 and CDR2: MGHRA and YSYEKL. The CDR3 is 17 amino acids. The V and J ends lost 3 bases and 8 bases, in that order; junction bases with no gene match: 12. CDR3 coding DNA: TGCGCCAGCAGCCAGAGGGCCCCGGGACAGGGGAGCGAAAAACTGTTTTTT. Translation: CASSQRAPGQGSEKLFF.

The chain is built from TRBV6-5 and TRBJ1-6; D not resolved. The CDR3 is made up of 12 amino acids. Trimming took 6 bases from V and 8 from J, leaving 8 bases between them. Germline-derived CDR1 and CDR2 are MNHEY and SVGAGI. The DNA for the CDR3 is TGTGCCAGCAGCCTATTGGATTCACCCCTCCACTTT. Its protein product is CASSLLDSPLHF.

The CDR3 DNA follows: TGCGCCAGCAGCCCGGGACTAGCGGGAGTTAGCACAGATACGCAGTATTTT. It is translated as CASSPGLAGVSTDTQYF. The rearrangement joins TRBV5-1 to TRBJ2-3, with 14 bases fitting TRBD2. Germline V gives CDR1 SGHRS, CDR2 YFSETQ. The CDR3 loop spans 17 amino acids. The junction had 4 bases not matched to a gene; V was cut back by 4 bases and J by 0 bases.

DNA of the CDR3: TGTGCCAGCAGCCGACGACTAGCGGGAGTGGGCACAGATACGCAGTATTTT. It is translated as CASSRRLAGVGTDTQYF. The chain combines TRBV7-9 with TRBJ2-3; 12 nucleotides match TRBD2. The J segment lost 1 base and the V segment lost 5 bases, leaving 7 bases of the junction unmatched. Germline-derived CDR1 and CDR2 are SEHNR and FQNEAQ (reference sequence). The CDR3 covers 17 residues.

This clone showed up just once. V gene TRBV7-6 combines with J gene TRBJ2-3; 9 nucleotides align to TRBD2. Germline values: CDR1 SGHVS, CDR2 FNYEAQ. This CDR3 spans 16 amino acids. V lost 3 bases to trimming and J lost 5 bases; unmatched junction nucleotides: 9. The CDR3 coding sequence is TGTGCCAGCAGCTTGGACTTAGCGGGAGTTGGAGATACGCAGTATTTT. This encodes CASSLDLAGVGDTQYF.

The V and J genes are TRBV9 and TRBJ2-7; 13 positions agree with TRBD2. Per the germline V gene, CDR1 is SGDLS and CDR2 is YYNGEE. The length of the CDR3 is 15 residues. With V trimmed by 1 base and J by 6 bases, 4 bases remained unmatched. The CDR3 region is CASSVTSGGVSEQYF. CDR3 DNA sequence: TGTGCCAGCAGCGTAACTAGCGGGGGGGTTAGCGAGCAGTACTTC.

The chain combines TRBV6-4 with TRBJ1-5; D gene uncertain. Germline CDR1 MRHNA, CDR2 SNTAGT. The CDR3 has 14 amino acids. The V gene lost 4 bases and the J gene lost 2 bases, with 9 bases spanning the gap. In nucleotides, the CDR3 is TGTGCCAGCAGTGTCGAGGGAGGCAATCAGCCCCAGCATTTT. Translation gives CASSVEGGNQPQHF.

This clone appeared a few times. This chain links TRBV5-1 with TRBJ2-2, with D perhaps matching TRBD1 (6 bases). The CDR3 has 16 amino acids. Trimming removed 4 bases from V and 5 bases from J, with 18 bases in between. CDR1 SGHRS and CDR2 YFSETQ come from the germline V gene. The CDR3 reads CASSVNPGVGTGELFF. The CDR3 bases are TGCGCCAGCAGCGTAAACCCAGGGGTGGGAACCGGGGAGCTGTTTTTT.

The rearrangement uses TRBV11-2 and TRBJ2-2; 8 bases map to TRBD1. CDR1 and CDR2 from the germline V gene are SGHAT and FQNNGV. The CDR3 contains 17 residues. J gave up 1 base and V 5 bases, and 9 bases lay outside the gene matches. The CDR3 bases are TGTGCCAGCAGCCCGGGTCCGGGACAGGAGAACACCGGGGAGCTGTTTTTT. Amino acid sequence: CASSPGPGQENTGELFF.

This clone has a single count. The chain combines TRBV19 with TRBJ2-1; D may be TRBD2 (7 bases). Per the germline V gene, CDR1 is LNHDA and CDR2 is SQIVND (reference sequence). V was shortened by 6 bases and J by 7 bases, with 19 bases between the two germline ends. The CDR3 extends over 15 amino acids. The CDR3 sequence: CASSRGREGGNEQFF. In nucleotides, the CDR3 is TGTGCCAGTAGCCGAGGGAGGGAAGGGGGGAATGAGCAGTTCTTC. The full variable domain, in which reference TRBV19 and TRBJ2-1 provide the parts outside the CDR3, is DGGITQSPKYLFRKEGQNVTLSCEQNLNHDAMYWYRQDPGQGLRLIYYSQIVNDFQKGDIAEGYSVSREKKESFPLTVTSAQKNPTAFYLCASSRGREGGNEQFFGPGTRLTVL.

This clone was counted between two and nine times. The chain is built from TRBV27 and TRBJ2-1; D is perhaps TRBD2 (6 bases). V was trimmed by 7 bases and J by 7 bases, leaving 14 bases between them. The length of the CDR3 is 13 residues. Germline V lookup: CDR1 MNHEY, CDR2 SMNVEV (reference sequence). CDR3 coding DNA: TGTGCCAGCACCTTTTTGCGGGGTAATGAGCAGTTCTTC. Protein sequence: CASTFLRGNEQFF.

The J gene is TRBJ1-5, the V gene TRBV9; D call uncertain. Trimming stripped 2 bases from V and 3 bases from J, with 6 bases between. CDR1 is SGDLS, CDR2 YYNGEE, per germline. The CDR3 is made up of 13 amino acids. This CDR3 reads CASSVLINQPQHF. In nucleotides, the CDR3 is TGTGCCAGCAGCGTTCTAATCAATCAGCCCCAGCATTTT.

The chain is built from TRBV5-1 and TRBJ1-2, with D maybe TRBD1 (6 bases). CDR1 and CDR2 from the germline V gene are SGHRS and YFSETQ. This CDR3 spans 14 amino acids. V lost 4 bases and J lost 4, with 14 bases in between. CDR3: CASSGGQGPYGYTF. The CDR3 nucleotides are TGCGCCAGCAGCGGGGGACAAGGCCCCTATGGCTACACCTTC.

This clone was counted a single time. The chain recombines TRBV18 with TRBJ1-4; 9 bases agree with TRBD1. The CDR3 extends over 14 amino acids. The V segment lost 4 bases and the J segment 7 bases; nucleotides outside the gene matches: 4. Germline-derived CDR1 and CDR2 are KGHSH and LQKENI. The DNA of the CDR3 is TGTGCCAGCTCACTCGGGACAGGGCCTGAAAAACTGTTTTTT. Translation gives CASSLGTGPEKLFF. The full variable domain, completed using reference TRBV18 and TRBJ1-4, is NAGVMQNPRHLVRRRGQEARLRCSPMKGHSHVYWYRQLPEEGLKFMVYLQKENIIDESGMPKERFSAEFPKEGPSILRIQQVVRGDSAAYFCASSLGTGPEKLFFGSGTQLSVL.

The chain combines TRBV10-2 with TRBJ2-7; 9 nucleotides agree with TRBD1. This CDR3 has 16 residues. V lost 8 bases and J lost 3; bases outside the gene matches: 14. Germline CDR1 reads WSHSY; CDR2 reads SAAADI. The CDR3 nucleotides are TGCGCCAGCCCCAGCCTTAGGGACAGGGACTGCTACGAGCAGTACGTC. Protein sequence: CASPSLRDRDCYEQYV.